Listed below are T cell receptor beta chains from one sample, sequenced in a study of blood T cell repertoires in COVID-19. TCRdb's copy holds only in-frame clones and misses some; the assay was immunoSEQ multiplex PCR. The sample has roughly 220,000 clones, around 91% seen once; the top ten hold about 15%. Sequenced input: PBMCs or T cells enriched from blood (not recorded which). These receptor sequences come from a man between 25 and 39 years old who had been exposed to COVID-19. Each CDR3 is given with its conserved first and last residue. The D gene is left open where the match is weak. Size is omitted from some rows. Given values are once, few, many or a class for expanded clones.

>TRBJ1-5|-|TRBV3-1/TRBV3-2|few
CASSQVRGQPQHF
TGTGCCAGCAGCCAAGTGAGAGGTCAGCCCCAGCATTTT
>TRBJ2-3|TRBD1|TRBV5-6|-
CASSLDSRGLGDTQYF
TGTGCCAGCAGCTTGGATTCCAGGGGGCTCGGAGATACGCAGTATTTT
>TRBJ1-2|-|TRBV6-2/TRBV6-3|-
CASSYGDRTGLGLTF
TGTGCCAGCAGTTACGGCGACCGAACAGGGTTGGGGTTGACCTTC
>TRBJ2-3|-|TRBV4-1|-
CASSLRGTRTDTQYF
TGCGCCAGCAGCCTCCGTGGGACTCGCACAGATACGCAGTATTTT
>TRBJ2-1|TRBD2|TRBV6-2/TRBV6-3|-
CASSYPLTTSGSYNEQFF
TGTGCCAGCAGTTACCCACTCACGACTAGCGGCTCCTACAATGAGCAGTTCTTC
>TRBJ2-1|TRBD2|TRBV2|-
CASASGTRGHNEQFF
TGTGCCAGTGCTTCCGGGACTAGAGGGCACAATGAGCAGTTCTTC
>TRBJ2-7|-|TRBV5-6|-
CASSLLPTFSYEQYF
TGTGCCAGCAGCTTGCTCCCTACTTTCTCCTACGAGCAGTACTTC
>TRBJ1-1|-|TRBV6-5|-
CASNPSDTEAFF
TGTGCCAGCAACCCAAGCGACACTGAAGCTTTCTTT
>TRBJ2-5|TRBD1|TRBV19|-
CASSAAGTGVEETQYF
TGTGCCAGTAGCGCGGCCGGGACAGGGGTCGAAGAGACCCAGTACTTC
>TRBJ1-2|-|TRBV27|once
CASSLMGANYGYTF
TGTGCCAGCAGTTTAATGGGAGCTAACTATGGCTACACCTTC
>TRBJ1-2|-|TRBV6-5|-
CASSLLGSDYGYTF
TGTGCCAGCAGTTTACTGGGGAGCGACTATGGCTACACCTTC
>TRBJ1-1|-|TRBV9|-
CATYQGMNTEAFF
TGTGCCACATACCAGGGTATGAACACTGAAGCTTTCTTT
>TRBJ1-5|TRBD1|TRBV2|-
CASSERGRDQPQHF
TGTGCCAGCAGTGAAAGGGGGCGCGATCAGCCCCAGCATTTT
>TRBJ2-7|TRBD2|TRBV11-1|few
CASSLTSGGTYEQYF
TGTGCCAGCAGTCTGACTAGCGGGGGGACCTACGAGCAGTACTTC
>TRBJ1-6|-|TRBV6-4|-
CASSPFYLLSGDSPLHF
TGTGCCAGCAGTCCTTTTTACCTTCTGTCCGGGGATTCACCCCTCCACTTT
>TRBJ1-6|TRBD1|TRBV19|-
CASRTGVGSPLHF
TGTGCCAGCCGGACAGGGGTTGGTTCACCCCTCCACTTT
>TRBJ1-2|-|TRBV18|-
CASSPVGTRLYGYTF
TGTGCCAGCTCACCAGTCGGGACACGCCTCTATGGCTACACCTTC
>TRBJ2-1|-|TRBV5-5|few
CASSLEQGRFSYNEQFF
TGTGCCAGCAGCTTGGAACAGGGCCGATTTTCCTACAATGAGCAGTTCTTC
>TRBJ2-2|TRBD2|TRBV12-5|once
CASDLAGGPLTGELFF
TGTGCTAGTGACCTAGCGGGGGGGCCACTCACCGGGGAGCTGTTTTTT
>TRBJ2-1|-|TRBV7-9|-
CASSSTGTGNEQFF
TGTGCCAGCAGCTCCACAGGGACGGGCAATGAGCAGTTCTTC
>TRBJ1-1|-|TRBV4-2|-
CASRLLGTRTEAFF
TGTGCCAGCAGACTACTAGGCACGAGGACTGAAGCTTTCTTT
>TRBJ2-2|TRBD2|TRBV5-1|-
CASSFGSSGGADGELFF
TGCGCCAGCAGCTTTGGATCTAGCGGGGGGGCCGACGGGGAGCTGTTTTTT
>TRBJ1-6|TRBD1|TRBV27|-
CASSLSPHNRGPNSPLHF
TGTGCCAGCAGTTTATCGCCCCACAACAGGGGGCCTAATTCACCCCTCCACTTT
>TRBJ2-3|TRBD1|TRBV4-1|-
CASSQGLLTGGMDTQYF
TGCGCCAGCAGCCAAGGTCTCTTGACAGGGGGTATGGATACGCAGTATTTT
>TRBJ2-7|TRBD2|TRBV18|-
CASSPPAGGLEQYF
TGTGCCAGCTCACCACCTGCCGGGGGGTTAGAGCAGTACTTC
>TRBJ1-1|-|TRBV10-3|-
CAISEEGNRRELRAFF
TGTGCCATCAGTGAGGAGGGCAACAGGAGGGAGTTAAGGGCTTTCTTT
>TRBJ2-7|-|TRBV4-1|-
CASSLHRDSQYEQYF
TGCGCCAGCAGCCTCCACCGGGACTCACAATACGAGCAGTACTTC
>TRBJ2-1|TRBD2|TRBV6-2/TRBV6-3|many
CASSFQTSGGAHSYNEQFF
TGTGCCAGCAGTTTTCAAACTAGCGGGGGGGCCCACTCCTACAATGAGCAGTTCTTC
>TRBJ2-1|TRBD2|TRBV2|-
CASSEQAGREDEQFF
TGTGCCAGCAGTGAACAGGCGGGGAGGGAAGATGAGCAGTTCTTC
>TRBJ2-7|-|TRBV7-9|-
CASSFDSSYEQYF
TGTGCCAGCAGCTTTGACTCATCCTACGAGCAGTACTTC
>TRBJ2-3|TRBD2|TRBV7-6|-
CASSSGTRFADTQYF
TGTGCCAGCAGTTCCGGGACTAGATTTGCAGATACGCAGTATTTT